The present entry profiles one TCR beta chain with its context. Its specificity is unknown. The data derive from a study of siplizumab effects on memory and regulatory T cells. Study-level points and caveats: With siplizumab, cumulative frequency of CD4+ memory-derived alloreactive sequences dropped significantly. Siplizumab cultures yielded proliferating Tregs whose suppressive function was not confirmed. Sequences below about 10^-5 frequency were poorly captured. As a result, only a minor fraction of alloreactive clones mapped to unstimulated subsets.

The assay was immunoSEQ multiplex PCR, and TCRdb's table has in-frame clones only and misses some. The sample shows just over 60,000 clones, about 80% of them seen only once. The CDR3 has 15 residues. Germline lookup yields CDR1 MNHEY and CDR2 SVGAGI. The germline V and J ends were trimmed by 2 bases and 1 base, with 8 bases remaining between them. The chain carries TRBV6-5 and TRBJ2-2; tentatively, D is TRBD1 (5 bases). This TCR came from a human donor in good health. The sequenced sample was memory CD4+ T cells sorted from blood. The CDR3 reads CASSYRGQNTGELFF. CDR3 in DNA: TGTGCCAGCAGTTACAGGGGTCAGAACACCGGGGAGCTGTTTTTT.